This TCR beta chain was recovered during a study of cytomegalovirus exposure and HLA in healthy donors. About this clone: The antigen remains undetermined.

In germline, CDR1 is SGDLS, CDR2 YYNGEE. The junction had 12 bases not matched to a gene; V was cut back by 0 bases and J by 3 bases. CDR3 length: 17 amino acids. The study sampled nominally healthy donors, though unrecorded immune exposures were likely. General study points: Presence/absence analyses took donor sequencing depth as roughly uniform.

A multiplex PCR was run with 60 Vbeta primers and 13 Jbeta primers. Assay: immunoSEQ multiplex PCR; the TCRdb copy retains only in-frame clones and omits some. The sample records 250,000 or so clones, roughly four fifths being singletons. The sample consisted of PBMCs. The clonotype originates from a woman aged 55-69 years in good health and CMV-seropositive. This sequence joins TRBV9 and TRBJ2-7, with 7 bases matching TRBD1. DNA for the CDR3: TGTGCCAGCAGCGTAGGTGAGGGGGCGAGACGTCACTACGAGCAGTACTTC. Its protein product is CASSVGEGARRHYEQYF.